These 17 T cell receptor beta chains originate from one sample sequenced in a study of technical replicates of blood from several donors. This table comes from immunoSEQ multiplex PCR, and its TCRdb copy is limited to in-frame clones, with some not included. The sample has about 60,000 clones, approximately 84% seen once; the top ten hold about 5.1%. Sequenced: PBMCs. Every receptor here comes from a human donor in good health. Some clones in this sample may be carry-over from other donors' samples.

V gene TRBV9 combines with J gene TRBJ2-1, with no clear D. Germline V CDR1 and CDR2: SGDLS, YYNGEE. The V end was cut by 1 base, the J end by 2 bases, with 13 bases between. The CDR3 covers 16 residues. The CDR3 region is CASSVNTVPPYNEQFF. The CDR3 DNA sequence: TGTGCCAGCAGCGTAAATACGGTTCCCCCCTACAATGAGCAGTTCTTC. Full variable domain (rest looked up from reference TRBV9 and TRBJ2-1): DSGVTQTPKHLITATGQRVTLRCSPRSGDLSVYWYQQSLDQGLQFLIQYYNGEERAKGNILERFSAQQFPDLHSELNLSSLELGDSALYFCASSVNTVPPYNEQFFGPGTRLTVL.

The genes are TRBV29-1 and TRBJ1-2; 7 bases are a match to TRBD1. Germline lookup yields CDR1 SQVTM and CDR2 ANQGSEA. The CDR3 consists of 14 residues. V shed 4 bases, J shed 6 bases, and the junction held 11 bases outside the gene matches. The CDR3, as DNA: TGCAGCGTTGTGAGTGTCGACAGGGTAAATGGCTACACCTTC. Translating gives CSVVSVDRVNGYTF.

The V call is TRBV12-5, the J call TRBJ2-2; 8 bases match TRBD1. The CDR3 length is 13 residues. Germline CDR1 reads LGHNT; CDR2 reads FRNRAP. V lost 7 bases to trimming and J lost 6 bases; unmatched junction nucleotides: 4. CDR3 region: CASARDRSGELFF. CDR3 coding DNA: TGTGCTAGTGCCCGGGACAGGTCCGGGGAGCTGTTTTTT.

This chain links TRBV7-3 with TRBJ2-3; maybe TRBD2 (6 bases). The CDR3 is made up of 14 amino acids. V lost 3 bases, J lost 5 bases, and 12 bases lay in between. From germline, CDR1 is SGHTA and CDR2 FQGTGA. Here the CDR3 DNA reads TGTGCCAGCAGCTTTTCCGGGGGTATAGATACGCAGTATTTT. This translates into CASSFSGGIDTQYF.

The gene calls are TRBV30 and TRBJ2-2; 10 bases map to TRBD1. Germline lookup yields CDR1 GTSNPN and CDR2 SVGIG (reference sequence). CDR3 length equals 14 residues. V shed 4 bases and J 4 bases; nucleotides not matched to a gene: 3. DNA for the CDR3: TGTGCCTGGATGGGACAGGGGTCCACCGGGGAGCTGTTTTTT. The encoded protein is CAWMGQGSTGELFF.

The rearrangement joins TRBV5-1 to TRBJ1-4; 11 positions agree with TRBD1. The junction had 2 bases not matched to a gene; V was cut back by 0 bases and J by 7 bases. The CDR3 runs 15 residues. CDR1 is SGHRS, CDR2 YFSETQ, per germline. The DNA of the CDR3 is TGCGCCAGCAGCTTGGGCGGGACAGGGGGTGAAAAACTGTTTTTT. Its translation: CASSLGGTGGEKLFF.

The chain couples TRBV7-8 to TRBJ2-1, with TRBD2 matching 8 bases. The V gene end was trimmed by 6 bases and the J gene end by 3 bases; junction bases not matched to a gene: 22. This CDR3 contains 20 residues. Looked up from germline, CDR1 is SGHVS and CDR2 is FQNEAQ. The CDR3 reads CASRKPHAGIGREGYNEQFF. CDR3 nucleotides: TGTGCCAGCAGAAAACCTCATGCAGGGATAGGACGGGAGGGCTACAATGAGCAGTTCTTC.

This clone is a singleton in its sample. V usage is TRBV9 and J usage is TRBJ1-1; TRBD1 matches 8 bases. The CDR3 spans 14 residues. Germline loops: CDR1 SGDLS, CDR2 YYNGEE. With V trimmed by 3 bases and J by 1 base, 2 bases remained unmatched. Here the CDR3 DNA reads TGTGCCAGCAGCGAAGGACAGGGGAACACTGAAGCTTTCTTT. Translation: CASSEGQGNTEAFF.

The CDR3 DNA reads as TGTGCCAGCAGCGGAGCGGGGCGCTCCTACGAGCAGTACTTC. Translating gives CASSGAGRSYEQYF. The chain recombines TRBV5-4 with TRBJ2-7; 7 nucleotides align to TRBD2. The germline V gene has CDR1 SGHNT and CDR2 YYREEE (reference sequence). The CDR3 has 14 amino acids. Germline trimming cut 4 bases from V and 0 bases from J; bases unmatched to any gene: 4.

The chain links TRBV9 to TRBJ2-1; 7 bases fit TRBD1. J lost 3 bases, V lost 3 bases, and 3 bases had no gene match. Germline CDR1 SGDLS, CDR2 YYNGEE. CDR3 length: 14 residues. The DNA for the CDR3 is TGTGCCAGCAGCGCAGGGGGTTACTACAATGAGCAGTTCTTC. It yields the protein CASSAGGYYNEQFF.

The chain has TRBV7-9 and TRBJ1-2, with D unclear. The CDR3 runs to 11 residues. Trimming cost V 5 bases and J 3 bases, with 4 bases left between them. The germline V gene has CDR1 SEHNR and CDR2 FQNEAQ (reference sequence). The CDR3 spells CASSQYYGYTF. Written as DNA, the CDR3 is TGTGCCAGCAGCCAGTACTATGGCTACACCTTC.

The CDR3 is CASSPNRGQGTEAFF. The CDR3 nucleotides read TGTGCCAGCAGTCCCAACAGGGGGCAGGGCACTGAAGCTTTCTTT. The V call is TRBV27, the J call TRBJ1-1; 9 nucleotides agree with TRBD1. The ends lost 5 bases at V and 4 bases at J; junction bases unmatched: 8. The CDR3 length is 15 residues. Germline CDR1 MNHEY, CDR2 SMNVEV (reference sequence).

The V call is TRBV7-2, the J call TRBJ2-1; D is unresolved. Per germline, CDR1 SGHTA and CDR2 FQGNSA. The CDR3 has 12 amino acids. V shed 5 bases and J shed 4 bases, with 6 bases lying between them. The CDR3 loop reads CASSGGYNEQFF. For the CDR3, the DNA is TGTGCCAGCAGCGGCGGTTACAATGAGCAGTTCTTC.

The genes are TRBV7-6 and TRBJ1-5, with D tentatively TRBD1 (6 bases). Germline CDR1 is SGHVS and CDR2 is FNYEAQ. Deletions cut 5 bases from V and 2 bases from J, with 22 bases between. The CDR3 has 18 residues. The CDR3 nucleotides are TGTGCCAGCAGCCCAGGCGGGGGCGGGACCATGGGCAATCAGCCCCAGCATTTT. Translated, it gives CASSPGGGGTMGNQPQHF.

This chain connects TRBV15 to TRBJ2-3; possibly TRBD1 for D (6 bases). With 3 bases removed from V and 3 bases from J, the gap between germline ends came to 10 bases. The length of the CDR3 is 14 residues. Germline CDR1 LNHNV, CDR2 YYDKDF (reference sequence). CDR3 loop: CATSSPQGTDTQYF. The CDR3 DNA sequence: TGTGCCACCAGCAGTCCCCAGGGGACAGATACGCAGTATTTT.

The chain recombines TRBV9 with TRBJ1-1; 8 bases are a match to TRBD1. The CDR3 contains 18 residues. Germline CDR1 and CDR2: SGDLS and YYNGEE. After removal of 3 bases from V and 0 bases from J, the junction contained 13 bases not matched to a gene. The CDR3 coding sequence is TGTGCCAGCAGCGCTGACATAGGACAGGGAATCATGAACACTGAAGCTTTCTTT. This gives the protein CASSADIGQGIMNTEAFF. Combining the CDR3 with reference TRBV9 and TRBJ1-1 gives the whole variable domain DSGVTQTPKHLITATGQRVTLRCSPRSGDLSVYWYQQSLDQGLQFLIQYYNGEERAKGNILERFSAQQFPDLHSELNLSSLELGDSALYFCASSADIGQGIMNTEAFFGQGTRLTVV.

This chain links TRBV20-1 with TRBJ2-3, with 10 bases fitting TRBD2. The CDR3 sequence is 11 residues long. CDR1 DFQATT and CDR2 SNEGSKA come from the germline V gene (reference sequence). This CDR3 is CLAGDTDTQYF. The CDR3 bases are TGCCTAGCGGGGGACACAGATACGCAGTATTTT.